This T cell receptor (beta chain) appears in the sequencing data of a study of CD8 T cells in Susac syndrome. Study-wide points: An acknowledgment was made by the study that its TCR sequencing and HLA analysis involved relatively few individuals.

As to this clonotype: The antigen is undetermined.

Reverse transcription of about 0.45 to 1 ug RNA used random hexamers. Coverage of TCR beta CDR3 amplification by immunoSEQ multiplex PCR extended to 54 Vbeta and 13 Jbeta. Via MiXCR, TCRdb re-called the immunoSEQ multiplex PCR reads, giving one row per CDR3 protein. The table lists about 140,000 distinct CDR3 sequences, roughly 96% of them singletons. Sequencing of TCR beta was undertaken in CD8+ and CD4+ T cells derived from blood. Each multiple sclerosis control was a treatment-naive patient with relapsing-remitting disease that was either stable or active. Germline values: CDR1 ENHRY, CDR2 SYGVKD. This CDR3 contains 18 residues. V trimming: 0 bases; J trimming: 4 bases; junction bases outside the gene matches: 13.

What was sequenced was CD4+ T cells from PBMCs. This sequence originates from a human donor with multiple sclerosis. The chain joins TRBV10-3 to TRBJ2-3, with 7 bases fitting TRBD1. CDR3 loop: CAISESLGRQGSADTQYF. The CDR3 nucleotides read TGTGCCATCAGTGAGTCCCTGGGGAGACAGGGATCGGCAGATACGCAGTATTTT.